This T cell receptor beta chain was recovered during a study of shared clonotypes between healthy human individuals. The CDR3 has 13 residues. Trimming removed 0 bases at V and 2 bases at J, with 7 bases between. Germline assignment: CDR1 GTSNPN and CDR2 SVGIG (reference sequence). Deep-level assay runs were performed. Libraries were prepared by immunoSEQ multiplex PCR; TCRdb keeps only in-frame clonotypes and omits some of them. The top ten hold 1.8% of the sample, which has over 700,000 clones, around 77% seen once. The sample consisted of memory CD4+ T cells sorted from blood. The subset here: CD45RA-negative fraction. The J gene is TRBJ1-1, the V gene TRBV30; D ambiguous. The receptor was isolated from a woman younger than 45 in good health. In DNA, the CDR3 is TGTGCCTGGAGTGTAAACAGAAACACTGAAGCTTTCTTT. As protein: CAWSVNRNTEAFF.